This passage covers 16 T cell receptor beta chains from one sample sequenced in a study of blood T cells in healthy people across ages. A J-beta primer mix and a sample-barcoded 5' primer were used in a second PCR of roughly 6 to 12 cycles. TCRdb reprocessed the 5' RACE reads with MiXCR, giving one entry per CDR3 protein. Of around 750,000 distinct CDR3 sequences listed, about 55% are singletons. Sequencing was done on a sample of blood. The receptors originated from a man at least 80 years old in good health.

The chain employs TRBV27 and TRBJ1-6, with D maybe TRBD1 (5 bases). V gave up 0 bases and J gave up 0 bases, with 15 bases separating them. Germline loops: CDR1 MNHEY, CDR2 SMNVEV (reference sequence). The CDR3 length is 19 residues. The CDR3 spells CASSLSAGGRSSYNSPLHF. The CDR3 DNA sequence: TGTGCCAGCAGTTTATCGGCCGGGGGAAGGAGCTCCTATAATTCACCCCTCCACTTT.

V gene TRBV4-2 combines with J gene TRBJ2-3; 7 bases match TRBD2. From germline, CDR1 is LGHNA and CDR2 YNFKEQ. The CDR3 totals 13 residues. Unmatched junction bases numbered 12, after V lost 4 bases and J lost 14 bases. The CDR3 DNA sequence: TGTGCCAGCAGCCGCGCGGGAGCCAGAGACGCGTATTTT. Translation gives CASSRAGARDAYF.

V is TRBV29-1 and J is TRBJ1-1, with D maybe TRBD1 (5 bases). The CDR3 has 14 residues. Germline loops: CDR1 SQVTM, CDR2 ANQGSEA. Trimming left V 5 bases short and J 1 base short, with 14 bases between. CDR3 sequence reads: CSVTRRTPNTEAFF. The CDR3 coding sequence is TGCAGCGTTACTCGTCGGACACCGAACACTGAAGCTTTCTTT.

This sequence joins TRBV6-1 and TRBJ2-7; 13 bases fit TRBD2. The V and J ends lost 7 bases and 6 bases, in that order; junction bases with no gene match: 6. This CDR3 spans 14 amino acids. CDR1 is MNHNS and CDR2 is SASEGT in the germline V gene. In DNA form, the CDR3 reads TGTGCCAGCACCCGGGGACTAGCGGGACGCGAGCAGTACTTC. Its translation is CASTRGLAGREQYF.

This clonotype occurred a few times. The chain employs TRBV20-1 and TRBJ2-3; 9 bases match TRBD2. The CDR3 consists of 17 residues. CDR1 is DFQATT, CDR2 SNEGSKA, per germline (reference sequence). Trimming cost V 6 bases and J 12 bases; bases outside gene matches: 25. The CDR3 is CSAPPAGGRAVIGNQYF. CDR3 coding DNA: TGCAGTGCCCCTCCGGCCGGCGGGAGGGCCGTGATCGGGAACCAGTATTTT.

This clonotype was counted at least ten times. This chain connects TRBV7-2 to TRBJ2-1, with D tentatively TRBD2 (5 bases). Per germline, CDR1 SGHTA and CDR2 FQGNSA. Trimming left V 3 bases short and J 2 bases short, with 8 bases between. The CDR3 spans 14 residues. CDR3 DNA sequence: TGTGCCAGCAGCTTCTCCGGGGCCTACAATGAGCAGTTCTTC. Protein sequence: CASSFSGAYNEQFF.

A few counts support this clonotype. The chain recombines TRBV11-1 with TRBJ2-3, with unresolved D. Trimming cost V 3 bases and J 5 bases, with 9 bases left between them. The length of the CDR3 is 13 residues. CDR1 is SGHAT and CDR2 is FQDESV in the germline V gene (reference sequence). The DNA for the CDR3 is TGTGCCAGCAGCTTTAGTACGGGAGATACGCAGTATTTT. Amino acids: CASSFSTGDTQYF.

The rearrangement joins TRBV5-5 to TRBJ2-7; a weak D match, TRBD2 (5 bases). The CDR3 consists of 17 residues. V was clipped by 4 bases and J by 3 bases, with 23 bases between them. Germline V gene lookup returns CDR1 SGHKS and CDR2 YYEKEE (reference sequence). CDR3 sequence reads: CASSPRLSSLINYEQYF. The CDR3 coding sequence is TGTGCCAGCAGCCCCCGACTCTCTAGCTTGATAAACTACGAGCAGTACTTC. Together with reference TRBV5-5 and TRBJ2-7, the CDR3 gives the full variable domain: DAGVTQSPTHLIKTRGQQVTLRCSPISGHKSVSWYQQVLGQGPQFIFQYYEKEERGRGNFPDRFSARQFPNYSSELNVNALLLGDSALYLCASSPRLSSLINYEQYFGPGTRLTVT.

The CDR3 bases are TGTGCCAGCAGTTCACCAGGGGTCCCCGGTATCTATGGCTACACCTTC. As protein: CASSSPGVPGIYGYTF. The chain is built from TRBV27 and TRBJ1-2; D might be TRBD1 (6 bases). The CDR3 is 16 residues long. Looked up from germline, CDR1 is MNHEY and CDR2 is SMNVEV (reference sequence). The ends were cut back, 4 bases at V and 4 bases at J, with 19 bases in the middle.

This chain uses TRBV20-1 with TRBJ1-2; D gene ambiguous. V was clipped by 0 bases and J by 2 bases, with 10 bases between them. CDR3 length: 14 residues. Germline V gene sequence: CDR1 DFQATT, CDR2 SNEGSKA (reference sequence). CDR3 residues: CSARDLPHNYGYTF. CDR3 nucleotides: TGCAGTGCTAGAGATTTGCCGCACAACTATGGCTACACCTTC.

As concerns this clonotype: An end of the junction differs from the germline gene, which may be a read error. The chain joins TRBV24-1 to TRBJ2-4, with D maybe TRBD1 (5 bases). With the DNA end fitting TRBJ2-7 better, the J assignment may be wrong. This CDR3 is 13 amino acids long. Per germline, CDR1 KGHDR and CDR2 SFDVKD. In nucleotides, the CDR3 is TGTGCCGCCAGTAATCCAGGGAAAGACGAGCAGTACTTC. Its protein product is CAASNPGKDEQYF.

The gene calls are TRBV13 and TRBJ2-3, with 8 bases matching TRBD2. The V and J ends lost 0 bases and 5 bases, in that order; junction bases with no gene match: 7. The germline V gene encodes CDR1 PRHDT and CDR2 FYEKMQ (reference sequence). This CDR3 is built from 16 residues. The CDR3 DNA is TGTGCCAGCAGCTTAGGCCCGGGAGGGCCGGGAGATACGCAGTATTTT. Protein product: CASSLGPGGPGDTQYF.

This rearrangement joins TRBV20-1 to TRBJ2-7; 13 positions match TRBD2. Per the germline V gene, CDR1 is DFQATT and CDR2 is SNEGSKA (reference sequence). After removal of 1 base from V and 2 bases from J, the junction contained 2 bases not matched to a gene. This CDR3 has 15 amino acids. For the CDR3, the DNA is TGCAGTGCTAGAGTAGGGACTAGCGGGGCCTACGAGCAGTACTTC. Translated, it gives CSARVGTSGAYEQYF.

This clonotype was observed a few times. The J gene is TRBJ1-6, the V gene TRBV5-8; D is unclear. Germline loops: CDR1 SGHTS, CDR2 YDEGEE. CDR3 length equals 15 residues. V shed 3 bases and J shed 7 bases, with 14 bases lying between them. The CDR3 bases are TGTGCCAGCAGCTGGCGGGCAGGCCGGAATTCACCCCTCCACTTT. This sequence encodes CASSWRAGRNSPLHF.

The chain carries TRBV6-1 and TRBJ2-5; TRBD2 matches 13 bases. The CDR3 consists of 16 residues. Germline loops: CDR1 MNHNS, CDR2 SASEGT. V trimming: 5 bases; J trimming: 2 bases; junction bases outside the gene matches: 5. The CDR3 loop is CASSSTSGRPQETQYF. DNA of the CDR3: TGTGCCAGCAGTTCGACTAGCGGGAGGCCTCAAGAGACCCAGTACTTC.

This CDR3 is CSAKQEAEAFF. The CDR3 nucleotides read TGCAGTGCTAAACAGGAAGCTGAAGCTTTCTTT. The chain couples TRBV20-1 to TRBJ1-1, with D maybe TRBD1 (5 bases). V shed 4 bases and J shed 6 bases, with 9 bases lying between them. This CDR3 spans 11 amino acids. Germline values: CDR1 DFQATT, CDR2 SNEGSKA (reference sequence).